These T cell receptor beta chains were read from a single sample in a study of regulatory T cells in long-lasting Graves disease. TCRdb ran MiXCR on the multiplex PCR reads and lists one entry per CDR3 protein. Of about 430,000 distinct CDR3 sequences in the sample, about 15% are singletons; the top ten hold approximately 7.8%. This sample also belongs to another study, concerning T cells in Graves' hyperthyroidism and ophthalmopathy.

Sequences were derived from peripheral blood mononuclear cells (PBMCs), sampled at new diagnosis, from a patient treated with antithyroid drugs. These receptors came from a woman aged 40 to 50 with Graves disease. Each CDR3 is given with its conserved first and last residue. The D gene is left open where the match is weak.

D gene	V gene	J gene	CDR3 protein
TRBD1	TRBV11-3	TRBJ2-7	CASSSYGTGRNEQYF
TRBD1	TRBV15	TRBJ2-1	CATSEDRGLNEQFF
-	TRBV9	TRBJ1-4	CASSEGPSSRGEKLFF
-	TRBV18	TRBJ2-5	CASSPRWEQETQYF
-	TRBV19	TRBJ2-1	CASSGRSYNEQFF
TRBD2	TRBV27	TRBJ2-7	CASSLRLAGSYEQYF
TRBD1	TRBV11-1	TRBJ2-7	CASSFSGQGEQYF
TRBD1	TRBV7-6	TRBJ2-3	CASSYKGGVDTQYF
-	TRBV28	TRBJ1-5	CASNWAGNQPQHF
-	TRBV28	TRBJ1-5	CASSSEDSPNQPQHF
-	TRBV28	TRBJ2-7	CASSLEAGLYEQYF
-	TRBV7-9	TRBJ2-3	CASSPLRTSTDTQYF
TRBD2	TRBV5-1	TRBJ2-2	CASNTGGSAGELFF
TRBD1	TRBV14	TRBJ1-2	CASSQGSQGARGYTF
TRBD2	TRBV9	TRBJ2-5	CASSERTSGRETQYF